This T cell receptor beta chain was documented in a study of OX40 agonist ivuxolimab in advanced cancers. For the wider study: Ivuxolimab was a fully human IgG2 agonistic monoclonal antibody targeting the costimulatory receptor OX40 (CD134). Intravenous ivuxolimab was administered to patients every 2 weeks at six dose levels: 0.01, 0.1, 0.3, 1.5, 3 and 10 mg/kg. Of the approximately 53 patients in dose escalation, approximately 20 had hepatocellular carcinoma, approximately 15 had melanoma, 9 had renal cell carcinoma and 9 had head and neck cancer. In the dose-escalation cohort, approximately 82% of patients were male, and the mean age was roughly 60 years with a range of roughly 20 to 85. Patients were allowed to have had prior anti-PD-1, anti-PD-L1 or anti-CTLA-4 therapy, and approximately 40% of the dose-escalation patients had been treated with checkpoint inhibitors. Partial responses were achieved by three dose-escalation patients, of whom one had hepatocellular carcinoma and two had cutaneous melanoma. Peripheral TCRbeta sequencing was intended to test whether TCR sequence diversity was altered and clonal T-cell expansion was caused by ivuxolimab. The paper describes the monotherapy dose-escalation part (N of about 47 patients) of the phase I trial of ivuxolimab. General study outcomes and caveats: In partial responders in the 0.1-3.0 mg/kg groups, normalized peripheral clonal expansion was found to be among the lowest, especially among CD8+ T cells. Clonal expansion of both CD4+ and CD8+ blood T cells was observed from baseline to week 6 at doses 0.1 to 3.0 mg/kg. Antigen specificity was not determined for the clonally expanded peripheral T cells. After ivuxolimab, more expanded clones were found on average in CD8+ T cells than in CD4+ T cells. Low levels of normalized T-cell clonal expansion were also seen in some patients who did not respond.

Comments on this clone: Its antigen has not been determined. Per-nucleotide qualities are absent, and no much larger clonotype sits a single base away.

Genomic DNA was extracted from sorted cells for sequencing of the TCRbeta CDR3 region. TCRbeta CDR3 regions were sequenced using the immunoSEQ Assay. This is the immuneACCESS table as TCRdb keeps it, with only in-frame sequences that have V and J called. A part of the clones is gone; compared with another copy, unresolved V genes explain less than half, and the rest is unexplained. Counted in this sample were about 66,000 clones; 85% of them appeared once. Roughly 4% of the sample is in the top ten clones. The CDR3 runs 14 residues from the cysteine to the phenylalanine. The CDR3 DNA has 42 bases and is translated from base 1. The germline V gene provides CDR1 MGHDK and CDR2 SYGVNS. V and J are truncated by 3 bases and 4 bases respectively, leaving an intervening sequence of 12 bases. Patients with a history of autoimmune disease or receiving systemic immunosuppression were excluded from the trial. Peripheral blood for TCR sequencing was collected from all dose cohorts at baseline, on cycle 4 day 1, and on cycle 7 day 1. Samples came from an open-label, multicenter, first-in-human phase I dose-escalation trial of ivuxolimab. Adults with locally advanced or metastatic melanoma, renal cell, hepatocellular, or head and neck squamous cell carcinoma were enrolled in the trial. CD4+ and CD8+ T cells were sorted separately from peripheral blood before TCR sequencing.

This specimen was CD4+ or CD8+ T cells sorted from blood, taken in a trial of the OX40 agonist ivuxolimab. This TCR was recovered from an adult with an advanced solid tumor such as melanoma, head and neck, liver or kidney cancer. The chain was built from TRBV25-1 and TRBJ1-1, and TRBD1 may be the D gene, going by 5 matching bases. The nucleotide sequence reads as follows: TGTGCCAGCAGTGATTTATTGGGGGGCACTGAAGCTTTCTTT. It translates as CASSDLLGGTEAFF.